One and the same sample provided the 8 T cell receptor beta chains below, sequenced in a study of blood T cell repertoires in COVID-19. The protocol was immunoSEQ multiplex PCR, while the TCRdb copy is restricted to in-frame clones and leaves out a portion. The sample records about 21,000 clones, 82% being singletons. The sample was peripheral blood. The receptors were sampled from a human donor in a cohort sampled during active COVID-19.

This clone was recorded a few times. CDR3 coding DNA: TGTGCCAGCAGCGGTCTGGGACACCACAATTCACCCCTCCACTTT. This translates into CASSGLGHHNSPLHF. The rearrangement uses TRBV21-1 and TRBJ1-6; TRBD1 was called by the table and not checked on the DNA. TRBV21-1 is termed a pseudogene. CDR3 length: 15 residues.

The chain uses TRBV7-8 and TRBJ2-1, with 12 bases lining up with TRBD2. The germline V gene has CDR1 SGHVS and CDR2 FQNEAQ. The V gene end was trimmed by 5 bases and the J gene end by 5 bases; junction bases not matched to a gene: 4. CDR3 length: 15 residues. Written as DNA, the CDR3 is TGTGCCAGCAGCCCACGACTAGCGGGAGACAATGAGCAGTTCTTC. Encoded protein: CASSPRLAGDNEQFF.

The V gene is TRBV5-4, the J gene TRBJ1-1; D may be TRBD1 (5 bases). The V end lost 0 bases, the J end lost 1 base, and 7 bases lay between the germline ends. The CDR3 loop spans 14 amino acids. Per germline, CDR1 SGHNT and CDR2 YYREEE (reference sequence). CDR3: CASSLDQGNTEAFF. The CDR3 DNA follows: TGTGCCAGCAGCTTGGATCAGGGGAACACTGAAGCTTTCTTT.

The genes are TRBV9 and TRBJ2-1; 7 bases fit TRBD2. Looked up from germline, CDR1 is SGDLS and CDR2 is YYNGEE. The CDR3 runs to 15 residues. The J segment lost 3 bases and the V segment lost 5 bases, leaving 8 bases of the junction unmatched. The CDR3 reads CASRFGAGDYNEQFF. The CDR3 DNA sequence: TGTGCCAGCAGGTTTGGGGCGGGAGACTACAATGAGCAGTTCTTC.

This clone has only a few counts. The rearrangement joins TRBV29-1 to TRBJ2-1; D is uncertain. CDR1 SQVTM and CDR2 ANQGSEA come from the germline V gene. CDR3 length: 13 amino acids. Trimming took off 3 bases at V and 8 bases at J, with 14 bases between the two ends. CDR3 DNA sequence: TGCAGCGTTGATCCCATCGTCGGAGATGAGCAGTTCTTC. Its translation: CSVDPIVGDEQFF.

This rearrangement joins TRBV5-6 to TRBJ2-3; TRBD2 agrees at 7 bases. Unmatched junction bases numbered 9, after V lost 2 bases and J lost 6 bases. The CDR3 consists of 15 residues. Germline CDR1 and CDR2: SGHDT and YYEEEE. The CDR3 nucleotides are TGTGCCAGCAGCTTTATCCGGGAGGATACGGATACGCAGTATTTT. This sequence encodes CASSFIREDTDTQYF.

V usage is TRBV9 and J usage is TRBJ2-3; the match to TRBD2 covers 8 bases. Per germline, CDR1 SGDLS and CDR2 YYNGEE. Unmatched junction bases numbered 11, after V lost 3 bases and J lost 2 bases. CDR3 length: 17 residues. In nucleotides, the CDR3 is TGTGCCAGCAGCGGAGGCTCTAGCGGGCCCGTCACAGATACGCAGTATTTT. Translated, it gives CASSGGSSGPVTDTQYF. Using reference TRBV9 and TRBJ2-3 for the parts outside the CDR3, the full variable domain is DSGVTQTPKHLITATGQRVTLRCSPRSGDLSVYWYQQSLDQGLQFLIQYYNGEERAKGNILERFSAQQFPDLHSELNLSSLELGDSALYFCASSGGSSGPVTDTQYFGPGTRLTVL.

The gene calls are TRBV15 and TRBJ1-2; D not resolved. The CDR3 totals 13 residues. Looked up from germline, CDR1 is LNHNV and CDR2 is YYDKDF (reference sequence). V was clipped by 4 bases and J by 4 bases, with 10 bases between them. CDR3 in amino acids: CATSNAAVYGYTF. As DNA, the CDR3 is TGTGCCACCAGCAATGCGGCAGTCTATGGCTACACCTTC.